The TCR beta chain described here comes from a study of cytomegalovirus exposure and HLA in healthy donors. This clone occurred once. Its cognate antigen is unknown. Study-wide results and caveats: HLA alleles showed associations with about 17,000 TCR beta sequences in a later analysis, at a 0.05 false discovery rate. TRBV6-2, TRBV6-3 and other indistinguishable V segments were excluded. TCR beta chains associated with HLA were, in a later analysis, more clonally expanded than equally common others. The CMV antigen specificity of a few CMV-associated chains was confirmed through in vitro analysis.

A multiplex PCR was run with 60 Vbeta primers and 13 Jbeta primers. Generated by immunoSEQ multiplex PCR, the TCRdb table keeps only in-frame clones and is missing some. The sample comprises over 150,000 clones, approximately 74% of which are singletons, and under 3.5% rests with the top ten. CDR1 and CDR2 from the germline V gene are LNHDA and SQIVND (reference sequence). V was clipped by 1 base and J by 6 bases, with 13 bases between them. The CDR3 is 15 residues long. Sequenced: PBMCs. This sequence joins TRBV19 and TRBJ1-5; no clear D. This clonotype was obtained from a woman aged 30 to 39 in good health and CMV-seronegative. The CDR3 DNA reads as TGTGCCAGTAGTATAGTCGGGGATTCGGGTCAGCCCCAGCATTTT. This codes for CASSIVGDSGQPQHF.